This entry features one T cell receptor beta chain sequence. This record comes from a study of cytomegalovirus exposure and HLA in healthy donors. Study context: The platform used for the 100 to 150 validation repertoires matched that of the roughly 700 first-cohort repertoires, a later analysis reported.

Assay used: immunoSEQ multiplex PCR; TCRdb lists only in-frame clones, some missing. The sample records about 340,000 clones, 86% being singletons. The material sequenced was PBMCs. This TCR derives from a woman between 18 and 29 years old in good health and CMV-seronegative.

This CDR3 is CASSYTRLSYEQYF. The CDR3 nucleotides read TGTGCCAGCAGTTACACTCGCCTCTCCTACGAGCAGTACTTC. V is TRBV6-5 and J is TRBJ2-7; no reliable D call. Germline V gene data show CDR1 as MNHEY and CDR2 as SVGAGI. The length of the CDR3 is 14 residues. Trimming removed 2 bases at V and 0 bases at J, with 8 bases between.